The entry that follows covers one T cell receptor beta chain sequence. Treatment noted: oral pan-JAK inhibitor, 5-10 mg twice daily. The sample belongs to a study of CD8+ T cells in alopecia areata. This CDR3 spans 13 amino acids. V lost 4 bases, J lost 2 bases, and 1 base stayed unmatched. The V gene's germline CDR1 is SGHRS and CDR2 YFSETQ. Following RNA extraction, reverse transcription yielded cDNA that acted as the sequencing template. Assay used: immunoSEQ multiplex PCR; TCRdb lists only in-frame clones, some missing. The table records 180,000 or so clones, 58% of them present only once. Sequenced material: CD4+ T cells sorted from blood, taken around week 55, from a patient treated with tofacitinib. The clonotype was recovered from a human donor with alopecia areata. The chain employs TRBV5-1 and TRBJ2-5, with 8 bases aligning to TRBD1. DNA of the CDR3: TGCGCCAGCAGCCGACAGGGGCAAGAGACCCAGTACTTC. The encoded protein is CASSRQGQETQYF.